This TCR beta chain was identified during a study of cytomegalovirus exposure and HLA in healthy donors. CDR3 length equals 12 residues. The germline V and J ends were trimmed by 0 bases and 10 bases, with 9 bases remaining between them. From germline, CDR1 is LNHNV and CDR2 YYDKDF (reference sequence). PCR amplification relied on 60 Vbeta primers (plus 13 Jbeta primers). TCRdb's table, derived via immunoSEQ multiplex PCR, lists solely in-frame clones and lacks some. Here the sample spans 150,000 or so clones, around 81% being singletons. What was sequenced was PBMCs. The sequence was obtained from a woman aged 35 to 49 in good health and CMV-seronegative. The chain couples TRBV15 to TRBJ1-1; D gene unclear. The CDR3 DNA is TGTGCCACCAGCAGAGATAAGGAGGGAGCTTTCTTT. This gives the protein CATSRDKEGAFF.